The TCR beta chain under discussion was sequenced for a study of cytomegalovirus exposure and HLA in healthy donors. Each donor was nominally healthy when sampled (though unrecorded immune exposures were likely). Broader study findings: Solely CMV serostatus was available to characterize immune exposure.

This clone has more than one count but fewer than ten. Its target is not known. Germline-derived CDR1 and CDR2 are GTSNPN and SVGIG (reference sequence). The CDR3 loop spans 14 amino acids. Trimming pared 0 bases from V and 9 bases from J, leaving 18 bases between. Both 60 Vbeta primers and 13 Jbeta primers went into the PCR. The assay was immunoSEQ multiplex PCR, and TCRdb's table has in-frame clones only and misses some. Among hundreds of thousands of clones listed, about 79% were seen once. The chain couples TRBV30 to TRBJ2-7, with D possibly matching TRBD1 (6 bases). The source of this sequence is a young man in good health and CMV-seronegative. The sample consisted of PBMCs. The DNA for the CDR3 is TGTGCCTGGAGTGTACTCCTGGGACAAGCCGGGCAGTACTTC. This sequence encodes CAWSVLLGQAGQYF.